Listed below are T cell receptor beta chains from one sample, sequenced in a study of cytotoxic CD8 clonotypes in ibrutinib-treated CLL. The assay was immunoSEQ multiplex PCR, and TCRdb's table has in-frame clones only and misses some. The table shows around 52,000 clones, with around 55% occurring only once. The starting material was PBMCs, obtained after 24 months of ibrutinib treatment. Receptors were obtained from a human donor with chronic lymphocytic leukemia. Each CDR3 is given with its conserved first and last residue. Each record gives: clone size, J gene, V gene, D gene, CDR3 DNA, CDR3 protein. The D gene is left open where the match is weak. Not every row has a clone size; where given, it reads once, few, many or a size class.

>-|TRBJ2-5|TRBV29-1|TRBD1
TGCAGCGTTGACCGACAGGGGTCCAGGGAGACCCAGTACTTC
CSVDRQGSRETQYF
>-|TRBJ2-3|TRBV7-9|-
TGTGCCAGCGAGGGCCCACCAGGTGCGCAGTATTTT
CASEGPPGAQYF
>-|TRBJ2-1|TRBV28|-
TGTGCCAGCAGTTTTGATCTCGACAATGAGCAGTTCTTC
CASSFDLDNEQFF
>-|TRBJ1-1|TRBV5-1|-
TGCGCCAGCAGCTTGATTCCGAACACTGAAGCTTTCTTT
CASSLIPNTEAFF
>once|TRBJ1-1|TRBV5-6|-
TGTGCCAGCAGCTTGTTTCAGGTCTTCACTGAAGCTTTCTTT
CASSLFQVFTEAFF
>-|TRBJ2-3|TRBV5-1|-
TGCGCCAGCAGACCAGGGACGGTCCCCCAGACAGATACGCAGTATTTT
CASRPGTVPQTDTQYF
>-|TRBJ2-7|TRBV19|TRBD1
TGTGCCAGTAGTTTCGCCGGGACAGCTGCTTACGAGCAGTACTTC
CASSFAGTAAYEQYF
>-|TRBJ2-7|TRBV5-1|-
TGCGCCAGCAGCATTCGGTTCGGCTACGAGCAGTACTTC
CASSIRFGYEQYF
>few|TRBJ2-1|TRBV19|-
TGTGCCAGTAGTATGGCGCATGGCAATGAGCAGTTCTTC
CASSMAHGNEQFF
>few|TRBJ1-2|TRBV6-5|-
TGTGCCAGCACCGAGAGTGCTAACTATGGCTACACCTTC
CASTESANYGYTF
>-|TRBJ2-3|TRBV30|-
TGTGCCTGGAGTTTGCCTCCCCGGGACGCGAGGACAGATACGCAGTATTTT
CAWSLPPRDARTDTQYF
>-|TRBJ2-2|TRBV5-1|-
TGCGCCAGCAGCGGGCGGACAGTCTTGAACACCGGGGAGCTGTTTTTT
CASSGRTVLNTGELFF
>-|TRBJ2-5|TRBV5-1|TRBD2
TGCGCCAGCAGCCTAAGCGGGACTAAAGAGACCCAGTACTTC
CASSLSGTKETQYF
>-|TRBJ2-2|TRBV5-1|-
TGCGCCAGCAGCTTGGGTGATGTCGGCCCCGGGCTAGCCGGGGAGCTGTTTTTT
CASSLGDVGPGLAGELFF
>-|TRBJ2-7|TRBV7-2|-
TGTGCCAGCAGCTCGACAGGCCCCTCTGGCGAGCAGTACTTC
CASSSTGPSGEQYF
>-|TRBJ2-5|TRBV4-2|TRBD1
TGTGCCAGCAGCCCGGACAGGGGAGAGACCCAGTACTTC
CASSPDRGETQYF
>-|TRBJ1-5|TRBV7-9|-
TGTGCCAGCAGCTCGGAGGCGGGTCATCAGCCCCAGCATTTT
CASSSEAGHQPQHF
>few|TRBJ2-5|TRBV28|-
TGTGCCAGCAGCCCTTACGACGGGGGGCTTTCGCAAGAGACCCAGTACTTC
CASSPYDGGLSQETQYF
>few|TRBJ2-3|TRBV29-1|TRBD2
TGCAGCGTTGAACGGTCTAGCGGGAGGGCCGGGTATACGCAGTATTTT
CSVERSSGRAGYTQYF
>-|TRBJ1-2|TRBV6-5|-
TGTGCCAGCAGCCCCACTCCAAGGAACTATGGCTACACCTTC
CASSPTPRNYGYTF
>once|TRBJ1-6|TRBV4-2|TRBD1
TGTGCCAGCAGCCATTCGGACAGGGGATTCCATTCACCCCTCCACTTT
CASSHSDRGFHSPLHF
>few|TRBJ1-6|TRBV2|TRBD1
TGTGCCAGCAGCGACAGGGGAATCCCCCACTTT
CASSDRGIPHF
>-|TRBJ2-3|TRBV2|TRBD2
TGTGCCAGCATGACGGGGACTAGCGGGAGTGGGGGCACAGATACGCAGTATTTT
CASMTGTSGSGGTDTQYF
>-|TRBJ1-4|TRBV27|-
TGTGCCAGCAGTTTGTACTTTCGTAACCCGGAAAAACTGTTTTTT
CASSLYFRNPEKLFF
>-|TRBJ2-5|TRBV19|-
TGTGCCAGTAGTATCCCAACGGGGGAGACCCAGTACTTC
CASSIPTGETQYF
>-|TRBJ1-5|TRBV29-1|TRBD1
TGCAGCGTTGAACACAGGGGTAGAGGTAGCAATCAGCCCCAGCATTTT
CSVEHRGRGSNQPQHF
>-|TRBJ2-1|TRBV7-9|TRBD2
TGTGCCAGCAGCTACCCTCGAACGGGAGGGCCCTACAATGAGCAGTTCTTC
CASSYPRTGGPYNEQFF
>-|TRBJ2-1|TRBV5-6|TRBD2
TGTGCCAGCAGCTCCCAGCGGGGGGGCCCTAGGAATGAGCAGTTCTTC
CASSSQRGGPRNEQFF
>few|TRBJ2-5|TRBV4-2|-
TGTGCCAGCAGCCAAGGGGGGCCGGGGCAAGAGACCCAGTACTTC
CASSQGGPGQETQYF
>once|TRBJ2-2|TRBV5-6|-
TGTGCCAGCAGCAGAAGGGGGACCGGGGAGCTGTTTTTT
CASSRRGTGELFF